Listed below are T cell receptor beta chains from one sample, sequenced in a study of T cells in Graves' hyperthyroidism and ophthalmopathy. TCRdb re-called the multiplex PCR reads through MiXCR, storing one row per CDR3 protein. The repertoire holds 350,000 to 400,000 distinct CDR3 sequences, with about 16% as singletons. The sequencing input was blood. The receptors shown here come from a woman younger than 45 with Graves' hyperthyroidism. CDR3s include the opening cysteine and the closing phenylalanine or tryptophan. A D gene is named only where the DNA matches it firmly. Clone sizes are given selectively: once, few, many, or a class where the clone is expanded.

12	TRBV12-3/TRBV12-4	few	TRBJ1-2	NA	TGTGCCAGCAGTTTAGTCCCGGGGGGCTACACCTTC	CASSLVPGGYTF
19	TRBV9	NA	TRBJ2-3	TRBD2	TGTGCCAGCAGCTTCCGTATGAAGGGAGCGGGAGAAGGCACAGATACGCAGTATTTT	CASSFRMKGAGEGTDTQYF
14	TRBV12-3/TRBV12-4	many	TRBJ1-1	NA	TGTGCCAGCAGTTTATCCGTCATTAACACTGAAGCTTTCTTT	CASSLSVINTEAFF
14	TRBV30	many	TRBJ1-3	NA	TGTGCCTCCGCGGACGGAGGTTCTGGAAACACCATATATTTT	CASADGGSGNTIYF
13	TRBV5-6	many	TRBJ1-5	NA	TGTGCCAGCAGCTTGAGAGCAAATCAGCCCCAGCATTTT	CASSLRANQPQHF
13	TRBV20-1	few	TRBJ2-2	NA	TGCAGTGCTAGGTCAGGGCCCACGTCGGAGCTGTTTTTT	CSARSGPTSELFF
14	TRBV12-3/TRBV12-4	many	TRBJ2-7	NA	TGTGCCAGCAGTTTATGGGTGGCCATCTACGAGCAGTACTTC	CASSLWVAIYEQYF
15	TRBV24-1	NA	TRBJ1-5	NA	TGTGCCACCAGTGACAGGTCTTCGGGCAATCAGCCCCAGCATTTT	CATSDRSSGNQPQHF
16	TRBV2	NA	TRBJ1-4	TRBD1	TGTGCCAGCAGAGAAAGGACAGGGGTTGAGAATGAAAAACTGTTTTTT	CASRERTGVENEKLFF
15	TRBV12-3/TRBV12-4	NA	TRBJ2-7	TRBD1	TGTGCCAGCAGTTATACCGGGACAGGGGGCTACGAGCAGTACTTC	CASSYTGTGGYEQYF
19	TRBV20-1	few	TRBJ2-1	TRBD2	TGCAGTGCTATCCGGGGACTAGTGGGACGTAAAAGCTCCTACAATGAGCAGTTCTTC	CSAIRGLVGRKSSYNEQFF
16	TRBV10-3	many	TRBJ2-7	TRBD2	TGTGCCATCAGTGAAGGGCCTAGCGGGAGGACCCACGAGCAGTACTTC	CAISEGPSGRTHEQYF
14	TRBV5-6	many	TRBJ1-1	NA	TGTGCCAGCAGCCACGCACCGGTCGGCACTGAAGCTTTCTTT	CASSHAPVGTEAFF
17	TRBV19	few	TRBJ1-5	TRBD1	TGTGCCAGTAGTCACTTCCGGGACAGGGACGTCGGTCAGCCCCAGCATTTT	CASSHFRDRDVGQPQHF
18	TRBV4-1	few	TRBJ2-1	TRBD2	TGCGCCAGCAGCCAAGAAGCGCTAGCGGGAGGGGGGGGCAATGAGCAGTTCTTC	CASSQEALAGGGGNEQFF
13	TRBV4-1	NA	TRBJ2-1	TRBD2	TGCGCCAGCAGCCATGCCGGGGCGGGAGTGACGTTCTTC	CASSHAGAGVTFF
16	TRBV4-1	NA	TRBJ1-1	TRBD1	TGCGCCAGCAGCCAAGATCGGAGCAGGGGGCCGGGGCCGGCTTTCTTT	CASSQDRSRGPGPAFF
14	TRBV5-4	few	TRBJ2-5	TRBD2	TGTGCCAGCAGCTCGCGGACTAGGCAAGAGACCCAGTACTTC	CASSSRTRQETQYF
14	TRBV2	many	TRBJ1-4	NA	TGTGCCAGCACCCTGACCCCGGGGGGCGAAAAACTGTTTTTT	CASTLTPGGEKLFF
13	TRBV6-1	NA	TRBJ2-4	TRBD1	TGTGCCAGCAGGGGACAGGGGACGGACATTCAGTACTTC	CASRGQGTDIQYF
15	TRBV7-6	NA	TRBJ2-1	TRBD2	TGTGCCAGCACCTCCCCTAGCGGGAAATACAATGAGCAGTTCTTC	CASTSPSGKYNEQFF
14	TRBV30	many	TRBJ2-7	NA	TGTGCCTGGAGTCCCACTAGCTTAACCTACGAGCAGTACTTC	CAWSPTSLTYEQYF
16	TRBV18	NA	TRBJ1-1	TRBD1	TGTGCCAGCTCACCAAGCTCCGGGACAGCGAACACTGAAGCTTTCTTT	CASSPSSGTANTEAFF
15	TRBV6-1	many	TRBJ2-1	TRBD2	TGTGCCAGCAGTTTTGGGCTAGCGGGGGGAAATGAGCAGTTCTTC	CASSFGLAGGNEQFF
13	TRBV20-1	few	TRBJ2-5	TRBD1	TGCAGTGCCCCACTGACAGGGGGAGAGACCCAGTACTTC	CSAPLTGGETQYF
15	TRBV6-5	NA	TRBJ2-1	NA	TGTGCCAGCAGTTACGTCGGGAGTGCCTACAATGAGCAGTTCTTC	CASSYVGSAYNEQFF
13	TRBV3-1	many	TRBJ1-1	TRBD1	TGTGCCAGCAGCCCACGACAGGGGATTCAAGCTTTCTTT	CASSPRQGIQAFF
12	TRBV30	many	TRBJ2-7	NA	TGTGCCTGGAGTGTCCCCGAGAGCGAGCAGTACTTC	CAWSVPESEQYF
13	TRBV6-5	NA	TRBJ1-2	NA	TGTGCCAGCAGTTACCGGGCGGACTCTGGCTACACCTTC	CASSYRADSGYTF
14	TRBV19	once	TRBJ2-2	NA	TGTGCCAGTAGTATAAGTAGACCCACCGGGGAGCTGTTTTTT	CASSISRPTGELFF
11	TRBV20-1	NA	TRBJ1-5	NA	TGCAGTGCTAGAGTTGGACAGCCCCAGCATTTT	CSARVGQPQHF
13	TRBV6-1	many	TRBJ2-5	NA	TGTGCCAGCAGTGGGTACAGCCAAGAGACCCAGTACTTC	CASSGYSQETQYF
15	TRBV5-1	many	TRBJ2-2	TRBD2	TGCGCCAGCAGTTACCCAGCGGGAAGGACCGGGGAGCTGTTTTTT	CASSYPAGRTGELFF
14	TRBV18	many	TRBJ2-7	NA	TGTGCCAGCTCACCGGGTAGACAGACCTACGAGCAGTACTTC	CASSPGRQTYEQYF
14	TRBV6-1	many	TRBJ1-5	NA	TGTGCCAGCAGTCACAAGGGTAGCAATCAGCCCCAGCATTTT	CASSHKGSNQPQHF
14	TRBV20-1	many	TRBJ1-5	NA	TGCAGTGCTAGAGATCGGGTGGGCAATCAGCCCCAGCATTTT	CSARDRVGNQPQHF
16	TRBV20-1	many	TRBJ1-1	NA	TGCAGTGCTAGAGATGATTGGGGGGACCCGACCACTGAAGCTTTCTTT	CSARDDWGDPTTEAFF
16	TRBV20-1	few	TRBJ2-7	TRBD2	TGCAGTGCTTCCACCGGGACTAGCGGGTCCACCTACGAGCAGTACTTC	CSASTGTSGSTYEQYF
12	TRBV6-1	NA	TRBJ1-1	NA	TGTGCCAGCAGGAGAACAGCTTCGGAAGCTTTCTTT	CASRRTASEAFF
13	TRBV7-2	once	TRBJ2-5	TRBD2	TGTGCCAGCTCGGGCGGGAGAGGAGAGACCCAGTACTTC	CASSGGRGETQYF
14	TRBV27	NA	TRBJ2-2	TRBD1	TGTGCCAGCAGGGGTCAGGGGGCGGTCGGGGAGCTGTTTTTT	CASRGQGAVGELFF
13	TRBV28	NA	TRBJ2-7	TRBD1	TGTGCCAGCAGTTCGGGACAGGACTACGAGCAGTACTTC	CASSSGQDYEQYF
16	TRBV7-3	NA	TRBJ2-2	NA	TGTGCCAGCAGCTTACCTCGGGGACAGAACACCGGGGAGCTGTTTTTT	CASSLPRGQNTGELFF
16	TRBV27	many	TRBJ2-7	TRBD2	TGTGCCAGCAGTTGGTCGACTAGCGGGAACACCTACGAGCAGTACTTC	CASSWSTSGNTYEQYF
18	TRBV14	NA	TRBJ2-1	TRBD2	TGTGCCAGCAGCCCCGGGACTAGCGGGAGGGCATTGAGGAATGAGCAGTTCTTC	CASSPGTSGRALRNEQFF
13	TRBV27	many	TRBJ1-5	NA	TGTGCCAGCAGCCTTTCAGGGAATCAGCCCCAGCATTTT	CASSLSGNQPQHF